The 8 T cell receptor beta chains below all came from one sample that was sequenced in a study of CD8+CD57+ T cells in acquired aplastic anemia (dated 2018 in TCRdb). Patients chosen for sequencing had shown expansion of CD8+CD57+ cells by flow cytometry. Sequencer: Illumina HiSeq 2000. Profiling of TCR beta VDJ combinations and CDR3 sequences used genomic DNA as the template. The raw public data were reprocessed by TCRdb itself: fastp quality trimming at Q25, MiXCR clonotype calling, in-frame beta chains only. Under each unique CDR3 protein, matching rows form one entry showing the most common genes and DNA. The sample table lists some 170,000 distinct CDR3 sequences, roughly 48% of them with a count of one. More than 0.85% of the sample belongs to the ten largest clones. The sequenced sample consisted of sorted CD4+, CD8+, or CD8+CD57+ T cells (not recorded which) from PBMCs. The receptors originated from a human donor with aplastic anemia.

This clonotype was counted between two and nine times. A much more abundant neighbour one base away suggests this may be a read error. This chain joins TRBV19 and TRBJ1-5; no clear D gene. The CDR3 contains 14 residues. Germline CDR1 is LNHDA and CDR2 is SQIVND (reference sequence). The V and J ends lost 3 bases and 6 bases respectively, with 12 bases between them. DNA for the CDR3: TGTGCCAGTAGTATGCTTGAGGTCTTTCAGCCCCAGCATTTT. It translates to CASSMLEVFQPQHF. Full variable domain (missing parts from reference TRBV19 and TRBJ1-5): DGGITQSPKYLFRKEGQNVTLSCEQNLNHDAMYWYRQDPGQGLRLIYYSQIVNDFQKGDIAEGYSVSREKKESFPLTVTSAQKNPTAFYLCASSMLEVFQPQHFGDGTRLSIL.

The chain has TRBV5-1 and TRBJ1-3; D gene unclear. This CDR3 spans 16 amino acids. Per germline, CDR1 SGHRS and CDR2 YFSETQ. V lost 4 bases and J 0 bases, leaving 14 bases between the germline ends. The chain's CDR3 is CASSTTGISSGNTIYF. The CDR3 DNA sequence: TGCGCCAGCAGCACAACCGGGATAAGCTCTGGAAACACCATATATTTT.

The chain recombines TRBV29-1 with TRBJ2-3; D possibly matches TRBD1 or TRBD2 (5 bases each). Germline V gene lookup returns CDR1 SQVTM and CDR2 ANQGSEA. V shed 4 bases and J shed 1 base, with 12 bases lying between them. The CDR3 runs 14 residues. CDR3 nucleotide sequence: TGCAGCGTTGGACCCATGGGGGGCACAGATACGCAGTATTTT. Amino acid sequence: CSVGPMGGTDTQYF.

A remark on this clonotype: This may stem from a read error, because a much larger clone lies one nucleotide away. The chain uses TRBV12-3 or TRBV12-4 and TRBJ2-2; 7 bases are shared with TRBD1. The CDR3 is made up of 14 amino acids. J gave up 7 bases and V 8 bases, and 10 bases lay outside the gene matches. CDR3 sequence: CASCNKGALGELFF. The CDR3 nucleotides read TGTGCCAGCTGTAACAAGGGGGCCCTCGGGGAGCTGTTTTTT.

This clonotype occurred many times. The chain combines TRBV7-8 with TRBJ1-4; D gene ambiguous. The CDR3 totals 17 residues. CDR1 SGHVS and CDR2 FQNEAQ come from the germline V gene. Between the trimmed V and J ends, which lost 3 bases and 0 bases, there was a span of 14 bases. As DNA, the CDR3 is TGTGCCAGCAGCTTTGGGGTGGGGTCCGCAACTAATGAAAAACTGTTTTTT. This codes for CASSFGVGSATNEKLFF.

The CDR3 bases are TGTGCCAGCAGCTTATATGAGCGGGAGGAAGGCAATGAGCAGTTCTTC. Its translation: CASSLYEREEGNEQFF. The V gene is TRBV7-8, the J gene TRBJ2-1; 9 positions agree with TRBD2. CDR1 and CDR2 (germline): SGHVS, FQNEAQ. The CDR3 is made up of 16 amino acids. J was trimmed by 6 bases and V by 2 bases; bases with no gene match: 8.

This clonotype was observed many times. V gene TRBV7-2 combines with J gene TRBJ1-1; D ambiguous. V lost 5 bases and J 6 bases, leaving 16 bases between the germline ends. The germline gives CDR1 SGHTA, CDR2 FQGNSA. The CDR3 contains 14 residues. CDR3: CASSKTGNLAEAFF. CDR3 DNA sequence: TGTGCCAGCAGCAAGACGGGAAACTTGGCTGAAGCTTTCTTT.

Written as DNA, the CDR3 is TGCAGTGCTAGTCAGGGTAGCGGCAATCAGCCCCAGCATTTT. The encoded protein is CSASQGSGNQPQHF. The V and J genes are TRBV20-1 and TRBJ1-5; D is perhaps TRBD1 (5 bases). V dropped 3 bases and J dropped 2 bases, with 11 bases sitting between them. This CDR3 contains 14 residues. Germline loops: CDR1 DFQATT, CDR2 SNEGSKA (reference sequence).